The sequence of this T cell receptor beta chain was determined in a study of cytomegalovirus exposure and HLA in healthy donors. Study observations and caveats: It was confirmed in vitro that a few of the CMV-associated chains were specific for CMV antigens. A later analysis linked a missense variant in DCLRE1C to the trimming of TCR beta V and J genes. Across donors, sequencing depth was assumed by presence/absence analyses to be roughly uniform.

Worth noting for this clone: As yet, its antigen is unknown.

Primers included in the PCR were 60 Vbeta and 13 Jbeta primers. Assay: immunoSEQ multiplex PCR; the TCRdb copy retains only in-frame clones and omits some. The sample lists around 160,000 clones; around 84% were seen once. The sequenced sample was PBMCs. This clonotype was obtained from a man aged 35 to 55 in good health and CMV-seropositive.

In DNA, the CDR3 is TGTGCCAGCAGCTCGGGACAGGGGATTTTAGAAAAACTGTTTTTT. Its protein is CASSSGQGILEKLFF. The genes are TRBV7-2 and TRBJ1-4; TRBD1 aligns across 10 bases. V lost 4 bases and J lost 8; bases outside the gene matches: 7. Germline V gene sequence: CDR1 SGHTA, CDR2 FQGNSA. The CDR3 has 15 amino acids.